This TCR beta chain was identified during a study of shared clonotypes between healthy human individuals. About the study: The study drew on a couple of women and three men aged 18 to 49 as donors. Whole-study results and caveats: Naive subsets typically showed greater estimated richness than memory subsets.

About this clone: The antigen is unknown.

Researchers divided each subset's genomic DNA evenly across several immunoSEQ plates. Assay: immunoSEQ multiplex PCR; the TCRdb copy retains only in-frame clones and omits some. The sample has under 2,500,000 clones; approximately 96% are singletons. Germline CDR1 reads SGHRS; CDR2 reads YFSETQ. Trimming left V 0 bases short and J 2 bases short, with 21 bases between. This CDR3 spans 19 amino acids. Material: naive CD4+ T cells sorted from blood. The subset was: CD45RA+ positively selected. The chain joins TRBV5-1 to TRBJ1-3, with a tentative D call TRBD1 (6 bases). The TCR originated in a young man in good health. The CDR3, as DNA: TGCGCCAGCAGCTTGGTTTCAGGGGATGAGGTCCGGACTGGAAACACCATATATTTT. Translated: CASSLVSGDEVRTGNTIYF.